This T cell receptor (beta chain) came from a study of monozygotic twins with cystic fibrosis. Study context: Libraries were built from roughly 3 micrograms of fragmented DNA using about 14 PCR cycles.

Concerning this clone: Antigen specificity is unknown.

Unmatched junction bases numbered 6, after V lost 5 bases and J lost 6 bases. CDR1 MGHRA and CDR2 YSYEKL come from the germline V gene. The CDR3 has 15 amino acids. Findings and caveats of the study: In 13 of 16 pairs, V gene usage was closest to the co-twin's. Monozygotic CF twins shared more identical nucleotide clonotypes than unrelated patients.

Only in-frame clones appear in the TCRdb table, and some are missing; sequencing was by immunoSEQ multiplex PCR. The sample lists fewer than 11,000 clones, approximately 99.4% seen once, with approximately 0.41% in the top ten. This rearrangement joins TRBV4-1 to TRBJ2-1; 11 bases match TRBD1. Sequenced material: blood. This clonotype originated in a man aged 18 to 29 with cystic fibrosis. For the CDR3, the DNA is TGCGCCAGCAGCGGGGGACAGGGGGACCCCAATGAGCAGTTCTTC. Its protein is CASSGGQGDPNEQFF.